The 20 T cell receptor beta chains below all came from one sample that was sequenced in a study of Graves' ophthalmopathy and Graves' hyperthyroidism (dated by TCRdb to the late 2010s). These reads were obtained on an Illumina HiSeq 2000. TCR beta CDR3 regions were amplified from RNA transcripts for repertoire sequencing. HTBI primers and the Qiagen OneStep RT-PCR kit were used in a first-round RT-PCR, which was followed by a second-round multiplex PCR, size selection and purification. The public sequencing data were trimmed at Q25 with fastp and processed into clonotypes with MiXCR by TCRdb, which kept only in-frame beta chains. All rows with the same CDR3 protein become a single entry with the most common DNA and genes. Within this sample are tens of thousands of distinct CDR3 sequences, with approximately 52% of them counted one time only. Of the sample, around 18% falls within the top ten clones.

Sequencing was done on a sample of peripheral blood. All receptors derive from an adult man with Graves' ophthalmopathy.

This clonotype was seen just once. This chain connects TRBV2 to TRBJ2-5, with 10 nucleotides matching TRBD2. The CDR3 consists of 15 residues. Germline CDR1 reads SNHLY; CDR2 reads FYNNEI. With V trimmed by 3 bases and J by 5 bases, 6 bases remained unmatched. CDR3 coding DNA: TGTGCCAGCAGTGAGAGAGCGGGGGGGCTGGAGACCCAGTACTTC. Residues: CASSERAGGLETQYF.

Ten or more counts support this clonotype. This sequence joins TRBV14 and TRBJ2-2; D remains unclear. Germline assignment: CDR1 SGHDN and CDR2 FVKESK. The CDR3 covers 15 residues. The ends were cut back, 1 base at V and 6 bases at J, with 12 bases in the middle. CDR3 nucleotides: TGTGCCAGCAGCCAAGGGCCTGGTATAGCCGGGGAGCTGTTTTTT. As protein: CASSQGPGIAGELFF.

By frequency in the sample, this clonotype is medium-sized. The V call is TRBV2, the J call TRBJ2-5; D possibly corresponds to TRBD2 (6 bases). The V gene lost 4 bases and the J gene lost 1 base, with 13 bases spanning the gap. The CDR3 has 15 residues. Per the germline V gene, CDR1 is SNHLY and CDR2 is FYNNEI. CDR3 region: CASSVSRGGQETQYF. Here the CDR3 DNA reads TGTGCCAGCAGTGTTTCGCGGGGAGGCCAAGAGACCCAGTACTTC.

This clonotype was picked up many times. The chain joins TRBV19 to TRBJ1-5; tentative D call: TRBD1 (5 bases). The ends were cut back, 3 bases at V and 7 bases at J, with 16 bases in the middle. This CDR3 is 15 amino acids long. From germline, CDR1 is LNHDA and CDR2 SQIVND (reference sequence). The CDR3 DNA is TGTGCCAGTAGTATCGTCCGGGGGGAACGGCAGCCCCAGCATTTT. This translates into CASSIVRGERQPQHF.

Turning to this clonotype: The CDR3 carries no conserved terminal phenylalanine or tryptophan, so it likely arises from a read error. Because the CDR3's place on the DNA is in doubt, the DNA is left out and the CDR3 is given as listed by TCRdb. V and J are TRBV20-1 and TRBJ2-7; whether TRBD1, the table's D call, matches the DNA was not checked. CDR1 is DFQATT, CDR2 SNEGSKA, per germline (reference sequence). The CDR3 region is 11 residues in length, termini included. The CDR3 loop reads CSARGGDEEYL.

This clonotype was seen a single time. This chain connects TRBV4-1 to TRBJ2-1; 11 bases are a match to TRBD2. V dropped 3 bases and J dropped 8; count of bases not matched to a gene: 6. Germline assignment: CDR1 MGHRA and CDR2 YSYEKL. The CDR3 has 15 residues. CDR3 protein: CASSHVAGGGDEQFF. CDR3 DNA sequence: TGCGCCAGCAGCCATGTAGCGGGAGGGGGCGATGAGCAGTTCTTC.

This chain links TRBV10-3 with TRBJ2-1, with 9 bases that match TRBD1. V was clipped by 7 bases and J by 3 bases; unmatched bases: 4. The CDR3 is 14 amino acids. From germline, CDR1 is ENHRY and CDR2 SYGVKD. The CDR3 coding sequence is TGTGCCATCACCCCGGACAGGGGCTACAATGAGCAGTTCTTC. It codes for CAITPDRGYNEQFF.

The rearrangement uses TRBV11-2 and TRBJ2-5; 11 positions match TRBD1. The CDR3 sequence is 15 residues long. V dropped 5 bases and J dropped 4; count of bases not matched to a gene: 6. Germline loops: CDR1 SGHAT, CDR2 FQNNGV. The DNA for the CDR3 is TGTGCCAGCAGCCCAACGGACAGGGGGCGAGAGACCCAGTACTTC. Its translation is CASSPTDRGRETQYF.

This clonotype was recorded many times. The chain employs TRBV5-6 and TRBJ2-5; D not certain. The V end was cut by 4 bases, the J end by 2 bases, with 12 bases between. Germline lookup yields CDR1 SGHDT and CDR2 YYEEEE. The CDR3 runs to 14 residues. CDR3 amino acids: CASSPWFRQETQYF. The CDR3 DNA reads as TGTGCCAGCAGCCCCTGGTTTCGACAAGAGACCCAGTACTTC.

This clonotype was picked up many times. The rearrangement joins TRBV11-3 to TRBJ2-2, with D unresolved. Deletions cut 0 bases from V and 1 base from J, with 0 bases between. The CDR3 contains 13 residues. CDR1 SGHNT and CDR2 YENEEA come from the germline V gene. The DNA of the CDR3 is TGTGCCAGCAGCTTAGAGAACACCGGGGAGCTGTTTTTT. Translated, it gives CASSLENTGELFF.

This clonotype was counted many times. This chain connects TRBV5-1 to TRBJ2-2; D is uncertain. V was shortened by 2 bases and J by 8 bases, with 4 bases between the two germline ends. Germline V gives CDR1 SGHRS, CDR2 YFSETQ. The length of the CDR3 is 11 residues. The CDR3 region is CASSFPGELFF. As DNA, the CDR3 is TGCGCCAGCAGCTTTCCGGGGGAGCTGTTTTTT.

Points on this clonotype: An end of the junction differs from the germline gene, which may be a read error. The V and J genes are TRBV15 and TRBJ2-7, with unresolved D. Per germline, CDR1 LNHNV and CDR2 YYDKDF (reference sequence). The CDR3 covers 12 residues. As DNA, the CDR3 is TGTGCCACCAGCAGAGATGAGACCGAGCGGTACTTC. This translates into CATSRDETERYF.

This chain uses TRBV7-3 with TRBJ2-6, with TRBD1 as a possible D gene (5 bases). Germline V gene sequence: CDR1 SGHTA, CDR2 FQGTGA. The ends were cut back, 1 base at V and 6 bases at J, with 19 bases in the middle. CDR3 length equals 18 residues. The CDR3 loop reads CASSLRTRRLGVANVLTF. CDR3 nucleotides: TGTGCCAGCAGCTTAAGGACAAGGCGGCTGGGTGTGGCCAACGTCCTGACTTTC.

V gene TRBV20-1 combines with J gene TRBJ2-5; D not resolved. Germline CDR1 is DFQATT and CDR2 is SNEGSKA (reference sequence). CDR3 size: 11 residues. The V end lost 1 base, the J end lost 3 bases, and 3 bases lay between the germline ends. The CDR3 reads CSARGEETQYF. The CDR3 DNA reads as TGCAGTGCTAGAGGGGAAGAGACCCAGTACTTC.

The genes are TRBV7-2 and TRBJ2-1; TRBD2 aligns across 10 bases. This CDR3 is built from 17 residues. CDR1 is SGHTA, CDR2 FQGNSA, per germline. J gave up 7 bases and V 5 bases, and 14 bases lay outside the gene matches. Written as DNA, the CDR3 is TGTGCCAGCAGCCCTCTTATAATAGCGGGGGGCTTGAATGAGCAGTTCTTC. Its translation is CASSPLIIAGGLNEQFF.

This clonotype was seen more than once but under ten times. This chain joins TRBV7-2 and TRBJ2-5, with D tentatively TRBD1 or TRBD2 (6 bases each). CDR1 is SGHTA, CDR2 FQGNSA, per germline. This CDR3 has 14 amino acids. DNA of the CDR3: TGTGCGGGGCTCGGGGGCCGTGACCAAGAGACCCAGTACTTC. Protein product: CAGLGGRDQETQYF.

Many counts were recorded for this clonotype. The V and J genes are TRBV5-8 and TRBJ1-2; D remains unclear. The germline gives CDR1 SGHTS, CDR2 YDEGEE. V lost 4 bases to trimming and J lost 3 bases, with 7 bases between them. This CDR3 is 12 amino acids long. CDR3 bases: TGTGCCAGCAGCCCCGGTCACTATGGCTACACCTTC. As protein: CASSPGHYGYTF.

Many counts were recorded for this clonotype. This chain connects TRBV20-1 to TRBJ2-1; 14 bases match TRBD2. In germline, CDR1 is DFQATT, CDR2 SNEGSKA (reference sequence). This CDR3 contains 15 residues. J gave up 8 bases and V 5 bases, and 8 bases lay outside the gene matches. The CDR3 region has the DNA TGCAGTGCTGGATTGACTAGCGGGAGGGTGTATGAGCAGTTCTTC. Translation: CSAGLTSGRVYEQFF.

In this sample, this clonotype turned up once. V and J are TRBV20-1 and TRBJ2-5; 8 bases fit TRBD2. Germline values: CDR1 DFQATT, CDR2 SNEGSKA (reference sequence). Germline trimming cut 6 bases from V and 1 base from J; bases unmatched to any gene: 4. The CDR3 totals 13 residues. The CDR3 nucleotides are TGCAGTGCGACGGGACTAGGCCAAGAGACCCAGTACTTC. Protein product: CSATGLGQETQYF.

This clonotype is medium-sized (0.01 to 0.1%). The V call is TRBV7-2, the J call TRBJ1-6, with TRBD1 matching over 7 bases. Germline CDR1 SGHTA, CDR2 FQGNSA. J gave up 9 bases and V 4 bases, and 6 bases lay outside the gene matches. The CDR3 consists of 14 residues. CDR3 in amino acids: CASSSRDSPSPLHF. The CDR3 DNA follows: TGTGCCAGCAGCTCCCGGGACAGCCCTTCACCCCTCCACTTT.